The 20 T cell receptor beta chains below come from one sample, sequenced in a study of T cell responses to AZD1222 COVID-19 vaccine. Assay: immunoSEQ multiplex PCR; the TCRdb copy retains only in-frame clones and omits some. This table holds 140,000 to 150,000 clones, 80% to 95% found once. The material was peripheral blood, obtained 28 days after the second AZD1222 dose. Receptors were obtained from an adult who received the AZD1222 COVID-19 vaccine.

V and J are TRBV19 and TRBJ1-1; 8 positions match TRBD1. The CDR3 has 13 residues. V lost 8 bases to trimming and J lost 4 bases; unmatched junction nucleotides: 6. Per germline, CDR1 LNHDA and CDR2 SQIVND (reference sequence). The DNA of the CDR3 is TGTGCCAGTCGACAAGGACAGGGCACTGAAGCTTTCTTT. This codes for CASRQGQGTEAFF.

This clone was found once. This chain connects TRBV11-2 to TRBJ2-5; TRBD2 matches at 7 bases. Germline values: CDR1 SGHAT, CDR2 FQNNGV. V lost 4 bases, J lost 2 bases, and 7 bases stayed unmatched. The CDR3 has 15 amino acids. Written as DNA, the CDR3 is TGTGCCAGCAGCTACGGACCGGGGGGACAAGAGACCCAGTACTTC. It is translated as CASSYGPGGQETQYF.

The V call is TRBV5-1, the J call TRBJ2-3; TRBD2 matches 7 bases. The CDR3 has 14 residues. CDR1 SGHRS and CDR2 YFSETQ come from the germline V gene. V was pared by 1 base and J by 5 bases, with 4 bases of the junction left unmatched. Here the CDR3 reads CASSLNGGGDTQYF. The CDR3 region has the DNA TGCGCCAGCAGCTTGAATGGCGGGGGAGATACGCAGTATTTT.

The rearrangement uses TRBV13 and TRBJ1-3; D call uncertain. CDR1 and CDR2 (germline): PRHDT, FYEKMQ (reference sequence). The ends were cut back, 1 base at V and 1 base at J, with 8 bases in the middle. This CDR3 is built from 15 residues. CDR3 loop: CASSLVSGSGNTIYF. Here the CDR3 DNA reads TGTGCCAGCAGCTTAGTATCCGGGTCTGGAAACACCATATATTTT.

With respect to this clone: The same CDR3 arises from other DNA sequences in this sample as well. This rearrangement joins TRBV19 to TRBJ1-5; D is uncertain. The CDR3 extends over 13 amino acids. Trimming stripped 4 bases from V and 5 bases from J, with 9 bases between. Per the germline V gene, CDR1 is LNHDA and CDR2 is SQIVND (reference sequence). The CDR3 region is CASSRGLDQPQHF. CDR3 bases: TGTGCCAGTAGTAGGGGTTTGGATCAGCCCCAGCATTTT.

V gene TRBV24-1 combines with J gene TRBJ2-1, with D maybe TRBD2 (5 bases). The CDR3 length is 14 residues. Per germline, CDR1 KGHDR and CDR2 SFDVKD. The V and J ends lost 1 base and 3 bases respectively, with 6 bases between them. The CDR3 sequence: CATSDFGSYNEQFF. CDR3 in DNA: TGTGCCACCAGTGATTTTGGGAGCTACAATGAGCAGTTCTTC.

This chain joins TRBV9 and TRBJ1-2; possibly TRBD1 for D (5 bases). Germline lookup yields CDR1 SGDLS and CDR2 YYNGEE. The CDR3 has 14 residues. Deletions cut 0 bases from V and 4 bases from J, with 10 bases between. CDR3 nucleotides: TGTGCCAGCAGCGTAGAGGTACAGGCCTATGGCTACACCTTC. This encodes CASSVEVQAYGYTF.

This chain uses TRBV7-6 with TRBJ2-1; D is perhaps TRBD1 (5 bases). Germline CDR1 reads SGHVS; CDR2 reads FNYEAQ. CDR3 length: 11 amino acids. Trimming pared 5 bases from V and 8 bases from J, leaving 7 bases between. The CDR3 here is CASSRGDEQFF. As DNA, the CDR3 is TGTGCCAGCAGCAGGGGCGATGAGCAGTTCTTC.

The sample holds one count of this clone. Different DNA sequences within this sample yield the same CDR3. V is TRBV9 and J is TRBJ1-5; D gene unclear. The length of the CDR3 is 14 residues. V shed 0 bases and J shed 0 bases, with 4 bases lying between them. Germline assignment: CDR1 SGDLS and CDR2 YYNGEE. CDR3 loop: CASSVGDSNQPQHF. The CDR3 DNA follows: TGTGCCAGCAGCGTAGGAGATAGCAATCAGCCCCAGCATTTT. Together with reference TRBV9 and TRBJ1-5, the CDR3 gives the full variable domain: DSGVTQTPKHLITATGQRVTLRCSPRSGDLSVYWYQQSLDQGLQFLIQYYNGEERAKGNILERFSAQQFPDLHSELNLSSLELGDSALYFCASSVGDSNQPQHFGDGTRLSIL.

CDR3 protein: CASSQQGGGEKLFF. The CDR3 DNA follows: TGTGCCAGCAGTCAACAGGGGGGAGGTGAAAAACTGTTTTTT. This chain connects TRBV28 to TRBJ1-4, with 8 bases that match TRBD1. The V gene end was trimmed by 5 bases and the J gene end by 7 bases; junction bases not matched to a gene: 6. CDR1 and CDR2 (germline): MDHEN, SYDVKM. This CDR3 region has 14 residues.

This chain joins TRBV3-1 (or the pseudogene TRBV3-2) and TRBJ2-2; D ambiguous. This CDR3 is built from 14 residues. Germline V gene data show CDR1 as LGHDT and CDR2 as YNNKEL (reference sequence). V was pared by 4 bases and J by 3 bases, with 9 bases between. CDR3 DNA: TGTGCCAGCAGCCCCCGTACATACACCGGGGAGCTGTTTTTT. Its translation: CASSPRTYTGELFF.

The rearrangement links TRBV14 to TRBJ1-1; D possibly corresponds to TRBD1 (5 bases). Trimming shortened V by 0 bases and J by 14 bases, and 16 bases separated the two germline ends. This CDR3 is 13 amino acids long. Germline V lookup: CDR1 SGHDN, CDR2 FVKESK. DNA of the CDR3: TGTGCCAGCAGCCAAGATCATGGGGCCAGATGCTTCTTT. Translation: CASSQDHGARCFF.

This sequence joins TRBV14 and TRBJ1-6, with D perhaps TRBD1 (6 bases). CDR1 and CDR2 from the germline V gene are SGHDN and FVKESK. This CDR3 comprises 14 residues. V was shortened by 5 bases and J by 13 bases, with 18 bases between the two germline ends. The CDR3 region has the DNA TGTGCCAGCAGCTACGGACAGATGGTTACCCCCCTCCACTTT. It specifies CASSYGQMVTPLHF.

J is TRBJ1-1 and V is TRBV5-8; 7 nucleotides match TRBD1. With V trimmed by 7 bases and J by 6 bases, 12 bases remained unmatched. This CDR3 is 14 amino acids long. Germline V gene sequence: CDR1 SGHTS, CDR2 YDEGEE. DNA for the CDR3: TGTGCCAGCGAGCGGGGACAGTTCAATCCTGAAGCTTTCTTT. Its translation is CASERGQFNPEAFF.

This clone turned up a few times. The rearrangement links TRBV5-1 to TRBJ2-7; a weak D match, TRBD2 (6 bases). The CDR3 is made up of 17 amino acids. Between the trimmed V and J ends, which lost 7 bases and 3 bases, there was a span of 26 bases. Germline V gives CDR1 SGHRS, CDR2 YFSETQ. The CDR3 DNA sequence: TGCGCCAGCCAGTCCCGGGACGGGAGTAGGCGTCACTACGAGCAGTACTTC. Amino acids: CASQSRDGSRRHYEQYF.

The chain couples TRBV7-2 to TRBJ1-1, with D possibly being TRBD1 (5 bases). CDR1 and CDR2 (germline): SGHTA, FQGNSA. There are 16 residues in the CDR3. Trimming took off 11 bases at V and 1 base at J, with 23 bases between the two ends. As DNA, the CDR3 is TGTGCCTCCTCCTGGAGGGGAGGGTGGGAGAACACTGAAGCTTTCTTT. Protein sequence: CASSWRGGWENTEAFF.

The chain uses TRBV29-1 and TRBJ1-2; possibly TRBD1 for D (5 bases). Trimming left V 7 bases short and J 5 bases short, with 14 bases between. Germline V gives CDR1 SQVTM, CDR2 ANQGSEA. The CDR3 has 12 residues. The CDR3 loop is CSADPRVYGYTF. Written as DNA, the CDR3 is TGCAGCGCTGATCCCAGGGTTTATGGCTACACCTTC.

J is TRBJ1-3 and V is TRBV28; D uncertain. The CDR3 extends over 14 amino acids. The germline CDR1 and CDR2 sequences are MDHEN and SYDVKM. Trimming took off 7 bases at V and 3 bases at J, with 13 bases between the two ends. CDR3 amino acids: CASTPTQDGNTIYF. For the CDR3, the DNA is TGTGCCAGCACCCCAACCCAAGATGGAAACACCATATATTTT.

V gene TRBV11-2 combines with J gene TRBJ2-7; D gene ambiguous. The CDR3 has 15 amino acids. Germline lookup yields CDR1 SGHAT and CDR2 FQNNGV. The V gene lost 1 base and the J gene lost 0 bases, with 10 bases spanning the gap. CDR3 in DNA: TGTGCCAGCAGCTTAGTTGGTGTCACCTCCTACGAGCAGTACTTC. Its translation: CASSLVGVTSYEQYF.

This clone was picked up one time. V usage is TRBV28 and J usage is TRBJ1-1; D uncertain. CDR3 length equals 12 residues. The germline CDR1 and CDR2 sequences are MDHEN and SYDVKM. The V gene lost 10 bases and the J gene lost 3 bases, with 12 bases spanning the gap. Here the CDR3 DNA reads TGTGCCACCCTTGACTCCTACACTGAAGCTTTCTTT. It is translated as CATLDSYTEAFF.